One sample yielded the 30 T cell receptor beta chains listed below, sequenced in a study of T-cell reconstitution after alpha-beta-depleted transplantation in children. Molecular barcoding with unique molecular identifiers was used for the TCRbeta library. TCRdb re-analysed the PCR reads in MiXCR, keeping a single row per CDR3 protein. The sample includes 450,000 to 600,000 distinct CDR3 sequences, about 17% of them seen just once. The sample in question was PBMCs from the stem cell graft donor, obtained from the stem cell graft. These receptors originate from a human donor who donated a stem cell graft to a child with acute lymphoblastic leukemia.

This clonotype appeared a few times. J is TRBJ2-3 and V is TRBV20-1; D may be TRBD2 (6 bases). CDR3 length equals 14 residues. The germline gives CDR1 DFQATT, CDR2 SNEGSKA (reference sequence). The V and J ends lost 1 base and 2 bases respectively, with 10 bases between them. In nucleotides, the CDR3 is TGCAGTGCTAGAGTTACGGGAGTCACAGATACGCAGTATTTT. Amino acid sequence: CSARVTGVTDTQYF.

This clonotype was counted many times. The junction does not match germline at one end; this may be a read error. J is TRBJ2-7 and V is TRBV5-1; D remains unclear. The CDR3 runs 12 residues. Germline lookup yields CDR1 SGHRS and CDR2 YFSETQ. CDR3 loop: CASSLTGNEQYF. The CDR3 coding sequence is TGTGCCAGCAGCTTAACGGGCAACGAGCAGTACTTC.

This clonotype was seen a handful of times. The chain couples TRBV24-1 to TRBJ2-5; D may be TRBD2 (5 bases). The CDR3 extends over 15 amino acids. Germline CDR1 and CDR2: KGHDR and SFDVKD. Trimming removed 0 bases at V and 3 bases at J, with 10 bases between. CDR3 DNA sequence: TGTGCCACCAGTGATTTGGGCGCCGGGAAAGAGACCCAGTACTTC. Amino acids: CATSDLGAGKETQYF.

This clonotype was detected many times. The genes are TRBV6-2 or TRBV6-3 and TRBJ2-1; 7 nucleotides agree with TRBD2. The V gene's germline CDR1 is MNHEY and CDR2 SVGEGT. This CDR3 is 14 amino acids long. V lost 4 bases and J lost 8; bases outside the gene matches: 8. The chain's CDR3 is CASSLTGGSHEQFF. The DNA of the CDR3 is TGTGCCAGCAGTTTGACGGGAGGAAGCCATGAGCAGTTCTTC.

This chain connects TRBV20-1 to TRBJ2-7, with D perhaps TRBD1 (5 bases). CDR3 length: 14 residues. The V and J ends lost 1 base and 0 bases respectively, with 10 bases between them. CDR1 and CDR2 from the germline V gene are DFQATT and SNEGSKA (reference sequence). The CDR3 region is CSARGQGYSYEQYF. The CDR3 bases are TGCAGTGCTAGAGGCCAGGGTTACTCCTACGAGCAGTACTTC.

The chain combines TRBV15 with TRBJ2-7; D unclear. The CDR3 extends over 14 amino acids. V lost 0 bases, J lost 2 bases, and 8 bases lay in between. Germline CDR1 LNHNV, CDR2 YYDKDF (reference sequence). As DNA, the CDR3 is TGTGCCACCAGCAGAGAATCGCAGCCCTACGAGCAGTACTTC. Its translation is CATSRESQPYEQYF.

This clonotype was picked up a small number of times. This chain links TRBV20-1 with TRBJ1-1, with D perhaps matching TRBD1 (5 bases). Per the germline V gene, CDR1 is DFQATT and CDR2 is SNEGSKA (reference sequence). V was cut by 7 bases and J by 0 bases, with 15 bases left in between. The CDR3 totals 14 residues. CDR3 DNA sequence: TGCAGTGTTAGGCGGGCAGGGCTGAACACTGAAGCTTTCTTT. Protein: CSVRRAGLNTEAFF.

This clonotype appeared a single time. This chain uses TRBV7-9 with TRBJ2-7; 11 positions agree with TRBD1. This CDR3 has 15 residues. J gave up 3 bases and V 5 bases, and 6 bases lay outside the gene matches. Germline V gene data show CDR1 as SEHNR and CDR2 as FQNEAQ (reference sequence). The CDR3 here is CASSLRGQGGYEQYF. The DNA for the CDR3 is TGTGCCAGCAGCCTTAGGGGACAGGGGGGCTACGAGCAGTACTTC.

The chain combines TRBV6-1 with TRBJ1-5; tentative D call: TRBD1 (5 bases). With 6 bases removed from V and 5 bases from J, the gap between germline ends came to 11 bases. This CDR3 is 13 amino acids long. Germline CDR1 MNHNS, CDR2 SASEGT. CDR3 in amino acids: CASRFQGHQPQHF. The CDR3 region has the DNA TGTGCCAGCAGGTTCCAGGGTCATCAGCCCCAGCATTTT.

This sequence joins TRBV10-2 and TRBJ1-5; TRBD1 is a possible D gene (5 bases). V dropped 6 bases and J dropped 5 bases, with 11 bases sitting between them. Germline values: CDR1 WSHSY, CDR2 SAAADI. The CDR3 is made up of 13 amino acids. CDR3 protein: CASSLQEYQPQHF. The CDR3 DNA is TGCGCCAGCAGCTTACAGGAGTATCAGCCCCAGCATTTT.

This clonotype was seen a few times. The chain combines TRBV11-2 with TRBJ2-3; D uncertain. Trimming pared 0 bases from V and 1 base from J, leaving 17 bases between. The CDR3 is 18 amino acids. Looked up from germline, CDR1 is SGHAT and CDR2 is FQNNGV. The CDR3 nucleotides read TGTGCCAGCAGCTTAGACGCGCGATCGCTGGTGGGCACAGATACGCAGTATTTT. Amino acids: CASSLDARSLVGTDTQYF.

The CDR3 loop reads CSARPGGDTQYF. CDR3 bases: TGCAGTGCCAGACCCGGGGGGGATACGCAGTATTTT. The chain recombines TRBV20-1 with TRBJ2-3, with 7 bases fitting TRBD2. The germline V gene has CDR1 DFQATT and CDR2 SNEGSKA (reference sequence). Germline trimming cut 6 bases from V and 6 bases from J; bases unmatched to any gene: 6. CDR3 size: 12 residues.

This clonotype was observed a handful of times. The chain is built from TRBV6-5 and TRBJ2-3, with D hard to call. This CDR3 has 15 amino acids. CDR1 and CDR2 (germline): MNHEY, SVGAGI. Between the trimmed V and J ends, which lost 0 bases and 0 bases, there was a span of 7 bases. In nucleotides, the CDR3 is TGTGCCAGCAGTTACTCCTGGCAGAGCACAGATACGCAGTATTTT. The encoded protein is CASSYSWQSTDTQYF.

This clonotype appeared a few times. This chain joins TRBV27 and TRBJ2-3, with D perhaps TRBD2 (6 bases). The CDR3 loop spans 14 amino acids. CDR1 MNHEY and CDR2 SMNVEV come from the germline V gene (reference sequence). Trimming took off 2 bases at V and 5 bases at J, with 11 bases between the two ends. The CDR3 loop reads CASSLGGLRDTQYF. The CDR3, as DNA: TGTGCCAGCAGTTTAGGGGGACTTCGAGATACGCAGTATTTT.

This clonotype has more than one count but fewer than ten. V usage is TRBV5-1 and J usage is TRBJ1-2; 10 bases line up with TRBD1. J gave up 5 bases and V 3 bases, and 4 bases lay outside the gene matches. The CDR3 sequence is 14 residues long. Germline V gene sequence: CDR1 SGHRS, CDR2 YFSETQ. This CDR3 is CASSSTGGEYGYTF. For the CDR3, the DNA is TGCGCCAGCAGCTCGACAGGGGGCGAGTATGGCTACACCTTC.

With respect to this clonotype: At one boundary the junction diverges from the germline segment, which might be a read error. The chain employs TRBV4-2 and TRBJ1-5, with D tentatively TRBD1 (5 bases). There are 17 residues in the CDR3. Germline V lookup: CDR1 LGHNA, CDR2 YNFKEQ. The CDR3 DNA sequence: TGTGCCAGCAGCGAAGAGCTTTTAGACAGTAGCAATCAGCCCCAGCATTTT. As protein: CASSEELLDSSNQPQHF.

This clonotype has a handful of counts. The gene calls are TRBV18 and TRBJ2-3; D might be TRBD1 (6 bases). Trimming removed 0 bases at V and 5 bases at J, with 15 bases between. The CDR3 sequence is 16 residues long. The germline V gene encodes CDR1 KGHSH and CDR2 LQKENI. DNA for the CDR3: TGTGCCAGCTCACCACCCGACAGGCGGGCGGGAGATACGCAGTATTTT. This codes for CASSPPDRRAGDTQYF.

The V call is TRBV19, the J call TRBJ1-3; tentatively, D is TRBD1 (5 bases). CDR1 is LNHDA, CDR2 SQIVND, per germline (reference sequence). This CDR3 comprises 16 residues. Trimming took off 2 bases at V and 2 bases at J, with 13 bases between the two ends. CDR3 residues: CASSILHGTPGNTIYF. The CDR3 DNA follows: TGTGCCAGTAGTATACTCCACGGGACCCCTGGAAACACCATATATTTT.

The CDR3 spells CSAPGVDNSPLHF. For the CDR3, the DNA is TGCAGTGCTCCTGGGGTTGATAATTCACCCCTCCACTTT. J is TRBJ1-6 and V is TRBV20-1; no clear D gene. This CDR3 spans 13 amino acids. V lost 5 bases to trimming and J lost 5 bases, with 10 bases between them. The germline V gene has CDR1 DFQATT and CDR2 SNEGSKA (reference sequence).

In its sample, this clonotype was seen a few times. The genes are TRBV5-1 and TRBJ2-7; no reliable D call. V shed 7 bases and J shed 3 bases, with 14 bases lying between them. The CDR3 is made up of 13 amino acids. Germline loops: CDR1 SGHRS, CDR2 YFSETQ. In DNA, the CDR3 is TGCGCCAGCTCTCCGGAGCGCATCTACGAGCAGTACTTC. It yields the protein CASSPERIYEQYF. The variable domain in full, completed from reference TRBV5-1 and TRBJ2-7, reads KAGVTQTPRYLIKTRGQQVTLSCSPISGHRSVSWYQQTPGQGLQFLFEYFSETQRNKGNFPGRFSGRQFSNSRSEMNVSTLELGDSALYLCASSPERIYEQYFGPGTRLTVT.

This rearrangement joins TRBV13 to TRBJ2-5, with D perhaps assigned TRBD1 or TRBD2 (5 bases each). Germline loops: CDR1 PRHDT, CDR2 FYEKMQ (reference sequence). The CDR3 is made up of 19 amino acids. V was pared by 4 bases and J by 0 bases, with 24 bases between. The CDR3 DNA reads as TGTGCCAGCAGCTCTAGCCCCTCTGGCGGAGAGGGGTACCAAGAGACCCAGTACTTC. Protein: CASSSSPSGGEGYQETQYF.

Many counts were recorded for this clonotype. V usage is TRBV5-1 and J usage is TRBJ2-1; perhaps D is TRBD1 or TRBD2 (5 bases each). The CDR3 totals 16 residues. The germline V gene encodes CDR1 SGHRS and CDR2 YFSETQ. The germline V and J ends were trimmed by 0 bases and 1 base, with 11 bases remaining between them. The CDR3, as DNA: TGCGCCAGCAGCTTGGTGCTAGCAGGGTCCTACAATGAGCAGTTCTTC. This gives the protein CASSLVLAGSYNEQFF.

The chain recombines TRBV5-1 with TRBJ2-7; D not certain. The CDR3 consists of 16 residues. Trimming took off 0 bases at V and 3 bases at J, with 16 bases between the two ends. CDR1 SGHRS and CDR2 YFSETQ come from the germline V gene. The CDR3: CASSLEGLVSGYEQYF. The CDR3 coding sequence is TGCGCCAGCAGCTTGGAGGGTTTGGTATCGGGCTACGAGCAGTACTTC.

This clonotype was detected a few times. The chain links TRBV20-1 to TRBJ2-1; 10 bases align to TRBD2. Per the germline V gene, CDR1 is DFQATT and CDR2 is SNEGSKA (reference sequence). The CDR3 extends over 15 amino acids. V was clipped by 0 bases and J by 6 bases; unmatched bases: 5. The DNA of the CDR3 is TGCAGTGCTAGAGATCGAGTAGCGGGAGGCAATGAGCAGTTCTTC. It codes for CSARDRVAGGNEQFF.

The rearrangement links TRBV5-1 to TRBJ2-7; 7 nucleotides agree with TRBD1. Germline CDR1 and CDR2: SGHRS and YFSETQ. The CDR3 has 15 amino acids. V lost 2 bases and J lost 2; bases outside the gene matches: 7. This chain's CDR3 is CASSFSGTVAYEQYF. CDR3 DNA: TGCGCCAGCAGCTTTTCCGGGACAGTCGCCTACGAGCAGTACTTC.

Only a few counts were recorded for this clonotype. The genes are TRBV6-5 and TRBJ2-2; no firm D call. Germline V lookup: CDR1 MNHEY, CDR2 SVGAGI. This CDR3 has 15 residues. V was trimmed by 2 bases and J by 0 bases, leaving 7 bases between them. This CDR3 reads CASSYDISNTGELFF. The DNA for the CDR3 is TGTGCCAGCAGTTACGACATATCGAACACCGGGGAGCTGTTTTTT.

This clonotype was counted between two and nine times. This sequence may be a read error, since a much larger clone differs from it by one base. CDR3 loop: CASRSSTDTQYF. The CDR3, as DNA: TGTGCCAGCAGATCTAGCACAGATACGCAGTATTTT. The chain joins TRBV12-3 or TRBV12-4 to TRBJ2-3; D gene ambiguous. The CDR3 covers 12 residues. V lost 6 bases, J lost 0 bases, and 4 bases lay in between.

The CDR3 sequence: CASSPEYYSGNTIYF. CDR3 coding DNA: TGTGCCAGCAGCCCCGAATATTACTCTGGAAACACCATATATTTT. The rearrangement uses TRBV9 and TRBJ1-3; D ambiguous. V was pared by 4 bases and J by 0 bases, with 11 bases between. Germline CDR1 reads SGDLS; CDR2 reads YYNGEE. The CDR3 consists of 15 residues.

The chain links TRBV7-9 to TRBJ2-4, with no clear D. With 5 bases removed from V and 9 bases from J, the gap between germline ends came to 14 bases. The CDR3 spans 13 residues. Germline CDR1 is SEHNR and CDR2 is FQNEAQ (reference sequence). CDR3 sequence: CASSPTYSSIQYF. The CDR3 bases are TGTGCCAGCAGCCCGACCTACAGTAGCATTCAGTACTTC.

V gene TRBV5-1 combines with J gene TRBJ2-3; D might be TRBD1 (6 bases). The CDR3 covers 15 residues. Trimming cost V 4 bases and J 2 bases, with 14 bases left between them. The germline CDR1 and CDR2 sequences are SGHRS and YFSETQ. As DNA, the CDR3 is TGCGCCAGCAGCCGGAAACAGGGTAACACAGATACGCAGTATTTT. This gives the protein CASSRKQGNTDTQYF.